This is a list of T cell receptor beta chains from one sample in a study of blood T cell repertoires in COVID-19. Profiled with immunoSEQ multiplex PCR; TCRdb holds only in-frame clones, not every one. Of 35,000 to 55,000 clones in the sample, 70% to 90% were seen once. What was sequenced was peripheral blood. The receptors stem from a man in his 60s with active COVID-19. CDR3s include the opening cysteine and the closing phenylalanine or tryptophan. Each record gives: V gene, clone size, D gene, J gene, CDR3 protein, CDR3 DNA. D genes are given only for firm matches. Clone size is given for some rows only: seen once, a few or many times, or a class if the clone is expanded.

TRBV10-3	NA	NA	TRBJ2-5	CAIRKEHQAPETQYF	TGTGCCATCCGGAAGGAGCACCAAGCTCCAGAGACCCAGTACTTC
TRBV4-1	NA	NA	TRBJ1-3	CASSPWGGGNTIYF	TGCGCCAGCAGCCCCTGGGGGGGTGGAAACACCATATATTTT
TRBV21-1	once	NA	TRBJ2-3	CASSKVEGDTQYF	TGTGCCAGCAGCAAAGTGGAGGGAGATACGCAGTATTTT
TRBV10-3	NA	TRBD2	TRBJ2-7	CAISGSSGFIYEQYF	TGTGCCATCAGTGGCTCTAGCGGATTTATCTACGAGCAGTACTTC
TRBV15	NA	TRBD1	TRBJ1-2	CATSSRQGSIDGYTF	TGTGCCACCAGCAGCCGACAGGGAAGTATTGATGGCTACACCTTC
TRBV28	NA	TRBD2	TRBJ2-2	CASSLQFLVPGLVYTGELFF	TGTGCCAGCAGTTTACAATTCCTAGTCCCGGGACTAGTATATACCGGGGAGCTGTTTTTT
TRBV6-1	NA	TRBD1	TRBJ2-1	CASSERAGGSYNEQFF	TGTGCCAGCAGTGAAAGGGCAGGGGGTTCCTACAATGAGCAGTTCTTC
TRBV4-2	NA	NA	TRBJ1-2	CASRARNEGGYTF	TGTGCCAGCCGGGCTAGAAACGAGGGTGGCTACACCTTC
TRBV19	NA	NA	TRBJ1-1	CASSMGRGYWEQTEAFF	TGTGCCAGTAGTATGGGGCGGGGTTATTGGGAACAGACTGAAGCTTTCTTT
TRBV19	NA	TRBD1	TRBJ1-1	CASSAGGEWTEAFF	TGTGCCAGTAGTGCAGGGGGCGAATGGACTGAAGCTTTCTTT
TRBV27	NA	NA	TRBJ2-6	CASSDSGTGANVLTF	TGTGCCAGCAGTGACTCAGGGACTGGGGCCAACGTCCTGACTTTC
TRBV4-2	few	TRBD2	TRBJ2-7	CASSQEGGLAVYEQYF	TGTGCCAGCAGCCAAGAAGGAGGACTAGCGGTCTACGAGCAGTACTTC
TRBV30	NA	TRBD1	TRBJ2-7	CAWSPGQVSEWQYF	TGTGCCTGGAGCCCGGGACAGGTATCGGAGTGGCAGTACTTC
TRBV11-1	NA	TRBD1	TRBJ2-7	CASSQGVGGKQYF	TGTGCCAGCAGCCAGGGGGTAGGCGGTAAGCAGTACTTC
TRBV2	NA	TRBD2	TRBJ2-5	CASKVGLAGVETQYF	TGTGCCAGCAAGGTCGGACTAGCGGGAGTCGAGACCCAGTACTTC
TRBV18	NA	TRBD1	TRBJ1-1	CASSPDRGNTEAFF	TGTGCCAGCTCACCTGACAGGGGGAACACTGAAGCTTTCTTT
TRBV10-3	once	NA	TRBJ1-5	CAISESGGHQPQHF	TGTGCCATCAGTGAGTCCGGCGGCCATCAGCCCCAGCATTTT
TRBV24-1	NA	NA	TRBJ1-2	CATSDSYYGYTF	TGTGCCACCAGTGATTCCTATTATGGCTACACCTTC
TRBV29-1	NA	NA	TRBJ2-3	CSVGRGNTDTQYF	TGCAGCGTTGGCAGGGGCAACACAGATACGCAGTATTTT
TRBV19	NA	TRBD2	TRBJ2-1	CASRPSGRVWDEQFF	TGTGCCAGTCGGCCTAGCGGGAGGGTTTGGGATGAGCAGTTCTTC
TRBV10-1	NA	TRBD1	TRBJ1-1	CASSESPGGITEAFF	TGCGCCAGCAGTGAGTCTCCAGGGGGCATCACTGAAGCTTTCTTT
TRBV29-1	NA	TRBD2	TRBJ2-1	CSGLALEQFF	TGCAGCGGACTAGCCCTTGAGCAGTTCTTC
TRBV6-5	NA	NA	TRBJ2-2	CASSYDSGTGELFF	TGTGCCAGCAGTTACGACTCGGGCACCGGGGAGCTGTTTTTT
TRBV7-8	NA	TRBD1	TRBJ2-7	CASSLLTGQGINEQYF	TGTGCCAGCAGCTTACTAACGGGACAGGGTATCAACGAGCAGTACTTC
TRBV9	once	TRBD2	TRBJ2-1	CASSVDVPGLAVYNEQFF	TGTGCCAGCAGCGTAGATGTCCCGGGACTAGCGGTCTACAATGAGCAGTTCTTC
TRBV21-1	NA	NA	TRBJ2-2	CASSVGGELFF	TGTGCCAGCAGCGTCGGCGGGGAGCTGTTTTTT